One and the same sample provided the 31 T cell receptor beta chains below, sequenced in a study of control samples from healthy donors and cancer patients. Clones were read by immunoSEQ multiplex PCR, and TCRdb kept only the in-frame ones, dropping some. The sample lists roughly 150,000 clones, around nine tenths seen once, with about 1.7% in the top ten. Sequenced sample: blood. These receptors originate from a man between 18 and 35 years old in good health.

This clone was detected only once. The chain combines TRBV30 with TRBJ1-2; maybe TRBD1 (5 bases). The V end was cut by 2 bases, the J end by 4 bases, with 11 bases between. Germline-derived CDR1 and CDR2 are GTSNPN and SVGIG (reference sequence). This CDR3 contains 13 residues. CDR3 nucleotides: TGTGCCTGGAGTCCGCGGGGGAGCTATGGCTACACCTTC. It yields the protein CAWSPRGSYGYTF.

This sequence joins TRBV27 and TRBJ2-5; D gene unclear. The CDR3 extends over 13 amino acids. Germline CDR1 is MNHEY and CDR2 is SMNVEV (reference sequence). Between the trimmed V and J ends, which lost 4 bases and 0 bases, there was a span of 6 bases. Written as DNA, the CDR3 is TGTGCCAGCAGTTCCCGCCACCAAGAGACCCAGTACTTC. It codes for CASSSRHQETQYF.

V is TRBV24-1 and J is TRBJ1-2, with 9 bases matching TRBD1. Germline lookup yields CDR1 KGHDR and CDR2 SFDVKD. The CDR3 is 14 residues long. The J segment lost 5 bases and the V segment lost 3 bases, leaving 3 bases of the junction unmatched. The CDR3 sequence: CATSDPGTGYGYTF. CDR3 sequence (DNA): TGTGCCACCAGTGATCCAGGGACAGGGTATGGCTACACCTTC.

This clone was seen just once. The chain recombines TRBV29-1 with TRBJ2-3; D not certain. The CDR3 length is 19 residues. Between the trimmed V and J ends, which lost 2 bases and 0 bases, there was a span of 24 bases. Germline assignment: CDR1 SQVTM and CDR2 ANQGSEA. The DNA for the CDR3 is TGCAGCGTTGAAATATTGGAATTGGAGTCTGCTTCTAGCACAGATACGCAGTATTTT. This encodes CSVEILELESASSTDTQYF.

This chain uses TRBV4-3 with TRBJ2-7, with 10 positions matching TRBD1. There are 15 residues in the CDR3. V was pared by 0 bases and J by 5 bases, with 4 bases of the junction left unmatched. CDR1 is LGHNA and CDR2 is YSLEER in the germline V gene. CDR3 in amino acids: CASSQDRDRGHEQYF. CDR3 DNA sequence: TGCGCCAGCAGCCAAGACCGGGACAGGGGACACGAGCAGTACTTC.

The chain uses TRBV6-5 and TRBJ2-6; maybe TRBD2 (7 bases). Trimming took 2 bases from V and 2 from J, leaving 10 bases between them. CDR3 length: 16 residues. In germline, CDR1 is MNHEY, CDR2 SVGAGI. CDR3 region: CASSYRGGAGANVLTF. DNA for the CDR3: TGTGCCAGCAGTTACAGGGGGGGGGCTGGGGCCAACGTCCTGACTTTC.

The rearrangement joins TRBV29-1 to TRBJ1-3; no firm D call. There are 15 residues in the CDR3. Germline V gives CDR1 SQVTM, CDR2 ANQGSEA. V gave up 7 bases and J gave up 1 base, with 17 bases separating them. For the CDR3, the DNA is TGCAGCGCCACTGTGGGCCGATATTCTGGAAACACCATATATTTT. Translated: CSATVGRYSGNTIYF.

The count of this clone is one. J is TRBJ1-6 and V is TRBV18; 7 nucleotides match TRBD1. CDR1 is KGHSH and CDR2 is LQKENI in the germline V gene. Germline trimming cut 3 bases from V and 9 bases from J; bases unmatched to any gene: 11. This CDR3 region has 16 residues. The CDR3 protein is CASSPLGTDYGSPLHF. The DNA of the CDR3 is TGTGCCAGCTCACCCCTGGGGACAGATTATGGTTCACCCCTCCACTTT.

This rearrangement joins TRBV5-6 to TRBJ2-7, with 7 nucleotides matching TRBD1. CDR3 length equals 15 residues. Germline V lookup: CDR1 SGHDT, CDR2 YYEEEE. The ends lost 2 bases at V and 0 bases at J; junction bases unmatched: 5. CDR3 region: CASSFRDSNSYEQYF. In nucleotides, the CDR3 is TGTGCCAGCAGCTTTCGGGACAGCAACTCCTACGAGCAGTACTTC.

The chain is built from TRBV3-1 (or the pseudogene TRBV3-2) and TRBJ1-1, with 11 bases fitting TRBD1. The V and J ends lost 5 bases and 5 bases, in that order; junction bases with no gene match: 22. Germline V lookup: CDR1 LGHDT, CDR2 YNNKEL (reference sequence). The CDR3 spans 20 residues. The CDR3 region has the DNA TGTGCCAGCAGCTCCCTATTAACCGGGACAGGGGGTCCTAGGGGGACTGAAGCTTTCTTT. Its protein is CASSSLLTGTGGPRGTEAFF.

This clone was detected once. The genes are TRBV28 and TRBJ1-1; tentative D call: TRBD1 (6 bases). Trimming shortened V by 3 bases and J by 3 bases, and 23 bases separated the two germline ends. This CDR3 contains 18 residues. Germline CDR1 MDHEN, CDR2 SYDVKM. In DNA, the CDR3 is TGTGCCAGCAGTTTTGGGCGGGGGCTGGCTCGGCGTTACACTGAAGCTTTCTTT. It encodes CASSFGRGLARRYTEAFF.

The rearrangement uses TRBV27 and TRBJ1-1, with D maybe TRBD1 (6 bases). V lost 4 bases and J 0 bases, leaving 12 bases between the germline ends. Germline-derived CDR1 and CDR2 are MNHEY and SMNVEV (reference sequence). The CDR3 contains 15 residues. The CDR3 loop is CASSWGAGMNTEAFF. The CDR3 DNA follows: TGTGCCAGCAGTTGGGGGGCAGGGATGAACACTGAAGCTTTCTTT.

As DNA, the CDR3 is TGTGCCAGCAGCCGTAGCGGGGATCGCACAGATACGCAGTATTTT. Protein product: CASSRSGDRTDTQYF. The chain carries TRBV7-3 and TRBJ2-3; 8 bases map to TRBD2. The ends lost 5 bases at V and 1 base at J; junction bases unmatched: 5. Germline CDR1 reads SGHTA; CDR2 reads FQGTGA. The CDR3 consists of 15 residues. Full variable domain (rest looked up from reference TRBV7-3 and TRBJ2-3): GAGVSQTPSNKVTEKGKYVELRCDPISGHTALYWYRQSLGQGPEFLIYFQGTGAADDSGLPNDRFFAVRPEGSVSTLKIQRTERGDSAVYLCASSRSGDRTDTQYFGPGTRLTVL.

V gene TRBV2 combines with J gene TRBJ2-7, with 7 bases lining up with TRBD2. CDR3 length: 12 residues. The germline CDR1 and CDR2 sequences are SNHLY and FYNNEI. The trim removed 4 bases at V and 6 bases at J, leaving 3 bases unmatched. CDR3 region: CASSVWGGEQYF. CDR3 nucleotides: TGTGCCAGCAGTGTGTGGGGGGGCGAGCAGTACTTC.

CDR3 in DNA: TGTGCCTGGAGTACCCCGGGAGGGATGAACACTGAAGCTTTCTTT. This sequence encodes CAWSTPGGMNTEAFF. This chain connects TRBV30 to TRBJ1-1; D uncertain. Germline CDR1 is GTSNPN and CDR2 is SVGIG (reference sequence). Trimming removed 2 bases at V and 0 bases at J, with 13 bases between. The CDR3 runs 15 residues.

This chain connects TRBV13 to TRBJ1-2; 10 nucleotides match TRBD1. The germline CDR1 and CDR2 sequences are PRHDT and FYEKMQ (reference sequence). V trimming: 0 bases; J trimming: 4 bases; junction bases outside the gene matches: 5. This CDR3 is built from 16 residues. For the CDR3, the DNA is TGTGCCAGCAGCTTAGGCAGACAGGGGGCTCCCTATGGCTACACCTTC. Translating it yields CASSLGRQGAPYGYTF.

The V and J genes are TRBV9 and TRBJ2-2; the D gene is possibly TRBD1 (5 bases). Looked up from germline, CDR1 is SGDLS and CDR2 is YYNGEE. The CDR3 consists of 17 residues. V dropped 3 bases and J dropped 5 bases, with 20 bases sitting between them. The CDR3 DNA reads TGTGCCAGCAGCGCGTCTACGGTAGGGGTCCATACCGGGGAGCTGTTTTTT. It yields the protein CASSASTVGVHTGELFF.

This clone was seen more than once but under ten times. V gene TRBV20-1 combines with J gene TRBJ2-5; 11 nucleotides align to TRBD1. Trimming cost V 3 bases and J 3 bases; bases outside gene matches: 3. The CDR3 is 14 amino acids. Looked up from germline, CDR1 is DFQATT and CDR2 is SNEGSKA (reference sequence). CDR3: CSASGDRGEETQYF. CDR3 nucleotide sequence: TGCAGTGCTAGTGGGGACAGGGGGGAAGAGACCCAGTACTTC.

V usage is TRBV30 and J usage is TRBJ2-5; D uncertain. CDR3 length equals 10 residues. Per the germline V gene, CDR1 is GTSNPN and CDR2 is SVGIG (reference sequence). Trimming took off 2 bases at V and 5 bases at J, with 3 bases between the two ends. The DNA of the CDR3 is TGTGCCTGGAGTACTGAGACCCAGTACTTC. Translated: CAWSTETQYF. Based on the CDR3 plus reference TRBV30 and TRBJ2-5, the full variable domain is SQTIHQWPATLVQPVGSPLSLECTVEGTSNPNLYWYRQAAGRGLQLLFYSVGIGQISSEVPQNLSASRPQDRQFILSSKKLLLSDSGFYLCAWSTETQYFGPGTRLLVL.

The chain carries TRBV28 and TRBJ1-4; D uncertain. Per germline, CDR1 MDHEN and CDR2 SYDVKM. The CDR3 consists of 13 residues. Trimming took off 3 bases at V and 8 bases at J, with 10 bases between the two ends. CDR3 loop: CASSLNWEEKLFF. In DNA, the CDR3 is TGTGCCAGCAGTTTGAACTGGGAGGAAAAACTGTTTTTT. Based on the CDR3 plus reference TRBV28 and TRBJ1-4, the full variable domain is DVKVTQSSRYLVKRTGEKVFLECVQDMDHENMFWYRQDPGLGLRLIYFSYDVKMKEKGDIPEGYSVSREKKERFSLILESASTNQTSMYLCASSLNWEEKLFFGSGTQLSVL.

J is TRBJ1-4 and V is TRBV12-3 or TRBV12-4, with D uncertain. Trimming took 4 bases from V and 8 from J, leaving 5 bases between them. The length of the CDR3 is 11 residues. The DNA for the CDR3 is TGTGCCAGCAGTTCGGGGGAAAAACTGTTTTTT. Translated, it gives CASSSGEKLFF.

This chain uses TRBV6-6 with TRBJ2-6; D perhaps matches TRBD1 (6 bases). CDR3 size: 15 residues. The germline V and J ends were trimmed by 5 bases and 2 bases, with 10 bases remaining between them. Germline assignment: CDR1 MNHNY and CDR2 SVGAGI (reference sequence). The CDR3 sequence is CASSRTDAGANVLTF. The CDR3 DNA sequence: TGTGCCAGCAGTCGGACAGATGCTGGGGCCAACGTCCTGACTTTC.

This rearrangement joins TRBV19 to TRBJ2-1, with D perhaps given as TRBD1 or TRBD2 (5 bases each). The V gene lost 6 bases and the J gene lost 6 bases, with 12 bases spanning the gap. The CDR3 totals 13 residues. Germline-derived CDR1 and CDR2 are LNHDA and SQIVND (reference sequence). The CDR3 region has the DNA TGTGCCAGTAGGCCCCCGGGGCCCAATGAGCAGTTCTTC. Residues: CASRPPGPNEQFF.

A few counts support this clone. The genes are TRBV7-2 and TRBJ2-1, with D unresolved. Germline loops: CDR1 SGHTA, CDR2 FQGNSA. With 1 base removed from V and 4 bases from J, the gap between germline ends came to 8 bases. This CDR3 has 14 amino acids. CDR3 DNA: TGTGCCAGCAGCTTAGAGGGTCAGTACAATGAGCAGTTCTTC. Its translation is CASSLEGQYNEQFF.

In DNA, the CDR3 is TGTGCCACCAGCAGAGATTGGTGGAAGAAAGAGACCCAGTACTTC. Its protein product is CATSRDWWKKETQYF. The chain couples TRBV15 to TRBJ2-5; D call uncertain. The CDR3 is made up of 15 amino acids. Germline V gives CDR1 LNHNV, CDR2 YYDKDF (reference sequence). The ends were cut back, 0 bases at V and 3 bases at J, with 11 bases in the middle.

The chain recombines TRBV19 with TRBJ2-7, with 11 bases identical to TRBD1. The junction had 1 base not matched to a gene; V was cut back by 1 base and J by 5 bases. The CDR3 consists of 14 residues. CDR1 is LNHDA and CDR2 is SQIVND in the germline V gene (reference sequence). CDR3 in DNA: TGTGCCAGTAGTATAGGGACAGGGGGCCACGAGCAGTACTTC. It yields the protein CASSIGTGGHEQYF.

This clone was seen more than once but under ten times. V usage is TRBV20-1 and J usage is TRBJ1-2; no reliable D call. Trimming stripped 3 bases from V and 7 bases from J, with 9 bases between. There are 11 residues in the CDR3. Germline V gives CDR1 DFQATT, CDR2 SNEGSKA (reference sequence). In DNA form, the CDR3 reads TGCAGTGCTAGGAAGGATGCTGGCTACACCTTC. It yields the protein CSARKDAGYTF.

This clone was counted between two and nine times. The CDR3 region has the DNA TGTGCCAGCAGCTTAGGGACACCCTGGGACAATGAGCAGTTCTTC. Translation: CASSLGTPWDNEQFF. V gene TRBV7-2 combines with J gene TRBJ2-1; D is perhaps TRBD1 (5 bases). CDR1 is SGHTA and CDR2 is FQGNSA in the germline V gene. The CDR3 runs to 15 residues. V gave up 1 base and J gave up 5 bases, with 12 bases separating them.

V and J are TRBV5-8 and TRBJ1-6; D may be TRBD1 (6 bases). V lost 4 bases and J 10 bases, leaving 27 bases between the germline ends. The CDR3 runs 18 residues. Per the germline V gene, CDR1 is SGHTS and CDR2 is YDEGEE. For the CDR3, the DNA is TGTGCCAGCAGCGCCCTGCCAGCTTGGGGGGCGGCCAACTCACCCCTCCACTTT. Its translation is CASSALPAWGAANSPLHF. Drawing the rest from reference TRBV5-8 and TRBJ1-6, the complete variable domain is EAGVTQSPTHLIKTRGQQATLRCSPISGHTSVYWYQQALGLGLQFLLWYDEGEERNRGNFPPRFSGRQFPNYSSELNVNALELEDSALYLCASSALPAWGAANSPLHFGNGTRLTVT.

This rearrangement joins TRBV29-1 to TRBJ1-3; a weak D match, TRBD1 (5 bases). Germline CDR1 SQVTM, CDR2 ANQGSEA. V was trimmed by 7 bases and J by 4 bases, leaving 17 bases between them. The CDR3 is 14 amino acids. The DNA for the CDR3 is TGCAGCGCGGGGGAAACCAGCCTGGGAAACACCATATATTTT. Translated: CSAGETSLGNTIYF.

This chain's CDR3 is CASSFGLLNYGYTF. As DNA, the CDR3 is TGTGCCAGCAGTTTCGGATTACTAAACTATGGCTACACCTTC. The rearrangement joins TRBV28 to TRBJ1-2; D is uncertain. This CDR3 is built from 14 residues. Deletions cut 3 bases from V and 2 bases from J, with 10 bases between. Germline V gives CDR1 MDHEN, CDR2 SYDVKM.